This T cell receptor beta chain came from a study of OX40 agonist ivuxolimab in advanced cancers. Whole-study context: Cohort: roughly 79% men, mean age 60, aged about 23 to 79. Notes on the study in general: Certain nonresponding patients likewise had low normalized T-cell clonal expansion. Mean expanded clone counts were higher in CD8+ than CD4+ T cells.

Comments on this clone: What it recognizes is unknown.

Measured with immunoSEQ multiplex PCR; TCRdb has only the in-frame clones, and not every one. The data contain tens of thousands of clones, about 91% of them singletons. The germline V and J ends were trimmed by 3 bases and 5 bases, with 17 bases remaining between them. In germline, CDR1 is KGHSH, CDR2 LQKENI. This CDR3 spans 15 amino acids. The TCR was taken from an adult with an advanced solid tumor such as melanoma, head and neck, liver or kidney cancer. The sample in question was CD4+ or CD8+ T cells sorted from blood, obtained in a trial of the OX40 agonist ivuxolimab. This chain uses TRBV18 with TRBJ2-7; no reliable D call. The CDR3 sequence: CASSPGPQWSHEQYF. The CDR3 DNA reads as TGTGCCAGCTCACCCGGGCCTCAATGGTCCCACGAGCAGTACTTC.